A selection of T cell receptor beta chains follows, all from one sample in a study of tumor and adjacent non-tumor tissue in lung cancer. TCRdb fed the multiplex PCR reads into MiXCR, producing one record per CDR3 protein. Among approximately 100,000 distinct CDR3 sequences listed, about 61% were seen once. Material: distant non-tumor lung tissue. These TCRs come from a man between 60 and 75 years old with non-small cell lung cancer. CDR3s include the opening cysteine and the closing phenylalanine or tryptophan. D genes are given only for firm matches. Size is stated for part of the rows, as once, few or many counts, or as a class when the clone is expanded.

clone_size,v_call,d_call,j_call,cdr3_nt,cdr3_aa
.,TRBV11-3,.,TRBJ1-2,TGTGCCAGCAGTTTAGCCAGGCTGGATGGCTACATCTTC,CASSLARLDGYIF
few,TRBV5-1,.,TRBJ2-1,TGCGCCAGCAGCTTGCGAGGGGACGGTAATGAGCAGTTCTTC,CASSLRGDGNEQFF
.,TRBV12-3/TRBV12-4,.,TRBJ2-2,TGTGCCAGCAGTTTCGGCAGGCCGTGGACCGGGAAGCTGTTTTTT,CASSFGRPWTGKLFF
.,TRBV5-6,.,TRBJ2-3,TGTACCAGCAGCTTGGGACGGGGAAATACGCAGTATTTT,CTSSLGRGNTQYF
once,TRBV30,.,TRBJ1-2,TGTGCCTGTAGTTCGCAGGGGCGATTGGGCTATGACTACACCTTC,CACSSQGRLGYDYTF
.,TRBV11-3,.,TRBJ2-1,TGTGTCAGCAGCTCATACTCGGGAGCGGGTGACAATGGGCAGTTCTTC,CVSSSYSGAGDNGQFF
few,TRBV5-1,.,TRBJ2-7,TGCGCCAGCAGCTTGCCAGATAGCGAGCAGTACTTC,CASSLPDSEQYF
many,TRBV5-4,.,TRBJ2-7,TGTGCCAGCAGCTTGGAGGACCCCGGACAGCATGGCGAGCAGTACTTC,CASSLEDPGQHGEQYF
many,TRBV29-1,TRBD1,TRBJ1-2,TGCAGCGTGCTACCGGGACAGGGGACAGGCTACACCTTC,CSVLPGQGTGYTF
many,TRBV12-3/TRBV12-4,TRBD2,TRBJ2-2,TGTGCCAGCAGATCCCCGACTAGCGGCAACACCGGGGAGCTGTTTTTT,CASRSPTSGNTGELFF
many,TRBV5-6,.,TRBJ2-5,TGTGCCAGCAGGAGCCGCGGGAAAGAGACCCAGTACTTC,CASRSRGKETQYF
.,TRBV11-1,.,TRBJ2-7,TGTGCTAGCAGCTTGACTAGATACTACGAGCAGTACTTC,CASSLTRYYEQYF
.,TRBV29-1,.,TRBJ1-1,TGCTGCGGATCTAACTCAGAGACTGAAGCTTTCTTT,CCGSNSETEAFF
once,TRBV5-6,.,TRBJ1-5,TGTGCCAGCAGCTTGTCGGGGGTGTGGCAGCCCCTGCATTTT,CASSLSGVWQPLHF
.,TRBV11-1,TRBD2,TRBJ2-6,TGTGCCAGCAGCTTCGGGGGGAGCTCTGGGGCCAACCTCATGACTTTC,CASSFGGSSGANLMTF
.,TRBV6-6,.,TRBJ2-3,TGTGCCAGCAGTTACCGCGGGGGCGTATCGGAAGATACCCATTATTTT,CASSYRGGVSEDTHYF
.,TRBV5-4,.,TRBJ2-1,TGTGCCAGCAGCTCAGGGATTAGCAGAAACGATGAGCAGTTCTTC,CASSSGISRNDEQFF
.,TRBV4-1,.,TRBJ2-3,TGCGCCAGCAGTCAGGCTGGTCAGGCAGGCACAAATACGCAGTATTTT,CASSQAGQAGTNTQYF
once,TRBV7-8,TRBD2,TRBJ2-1,TGTACCAGCAGCTTAATGAATAGCGGGAATGAGCACTTCTTC,CTSSLMNSGNEHFF
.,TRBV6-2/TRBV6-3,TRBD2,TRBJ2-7,TGTGCCAGCAGTCCCGAGACAGGTGGGACTAGCGGCCGCCACGAGCAGTACTTC,CASSPETGGTSGRHEQYF
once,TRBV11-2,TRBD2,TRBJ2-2,TGTGCCAGGAGTGTATTAGCGGGAGAGTACACCGGGGAACTGTTTTTT,CARSVLAGEYTGELFF
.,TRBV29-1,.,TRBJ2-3,TGCAGCGTCGCGTTCAGGTGGCGCGGCACAGATACGCGGTATTTT,CSVAFRWRGTDTRYF
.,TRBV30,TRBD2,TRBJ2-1,TGTGCCTGGAGTTGGTCTAGCGGGCTTTACGATGAGCAGCTCTTC,CAWSWSSGLYDEQLF
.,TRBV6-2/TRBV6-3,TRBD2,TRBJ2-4,TGTGCCAGCAGTCCGGGGCTAGCGGGAGTTACAAACATTCAGTACTTC,CASSPGLAGVTNIQYF
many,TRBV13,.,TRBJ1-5,TGTGCCAGCCAGACAAGCAATCAGCCCCAGCATTTT,CASQTSNQPQHF
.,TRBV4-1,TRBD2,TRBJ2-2,TGCGCCAGCAGCCGAGGAGGGAGCGGGGAGCTGTCTTTT,CASSRGGSGELSF
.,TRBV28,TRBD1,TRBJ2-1,TGTGCCAGCACCAGACAGGGTAGGCGGGAGCAGTTCTTC,CASTRQGRREQFF
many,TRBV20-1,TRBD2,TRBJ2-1,TGCAGTGCTAGAGAGTCGGGGCGCGGGAGTATGGGAAATGAGCAGTTCTTC,CSARESGRGSMGNEQFF
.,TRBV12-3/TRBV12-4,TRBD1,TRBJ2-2,TGTGCCAGCAGACAGGGGGCGGGCACCGGGGAGCTGTTTTTT,CASRQGAGTGELFF
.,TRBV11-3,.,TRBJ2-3,TGTGCTAGCAGCTTAGTCGGCTACACAGATACGAACTATTTT,CASSLVGYTDTNYF
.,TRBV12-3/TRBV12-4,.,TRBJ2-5,TGTGCCAGGAGTCCGCTGGGTAGCATGGGGACCCAGTACTTC,CARSPLGSMGTQYF
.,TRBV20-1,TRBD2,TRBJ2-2,TGCAGTGCTAGAGCGGGGGGGAACACCGGGGAGCTGTTTTTT,CSARAGGNTGELFF
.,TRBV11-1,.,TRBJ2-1,TGTGCCGACAGCCGGGGGGGACAGACCAACAATGAGCAGTTCTTC,CADSRGGQTNNEQFF
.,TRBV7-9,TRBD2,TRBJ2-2,TGTGCCAGCAGCTTAGATGGACTAGCGGGGACAGGGGAGCTGTTTTTT,CASSLDGLAGTGELFF
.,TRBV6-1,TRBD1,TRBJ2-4,TGTGCCAGCAATATACAGGGGGCAGGCAGAAACATTCAGTACTTC,CASNIQGAGRNIQYF
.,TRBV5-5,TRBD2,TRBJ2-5,TGTGCCAGCAGTTTCGGGGGGACTCCCAAAGAGACCCAGTACTTC,CASSFGGTPKETQYF
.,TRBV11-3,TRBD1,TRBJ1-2,TGTACCAGCAGCGGCGACAGGGGAGACTACACCTTC,CTSSGDRGDYTF
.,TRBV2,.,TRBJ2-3,TGTGCCAGCTACCAACTTCCAGATACGCAGTATTTT,CASYQLPDTQYF
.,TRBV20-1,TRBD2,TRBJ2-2,TGCAGTGCTAGAGAAGCGGGGGGCGACACCGGGGAGCTGTTTTTT,CSAREAGGDTGELFF
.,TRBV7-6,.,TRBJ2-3,TGTGCCAGCAGCTTAGTGGACCTTGGGGATACGCAGTATTTT,CASSLVDLGDTQYF
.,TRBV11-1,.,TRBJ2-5,TGTGTCAGCAGCTCGGACACGTTCCAGGAGACCCAGTACTTC,CVSSSDTFQETQYF
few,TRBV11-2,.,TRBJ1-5,TGTGCCAGCAGCTTCGGGACGAGAGGTAGCAATCAGCGCCAGCACTTT,CASSFGTRGSNQRQHF